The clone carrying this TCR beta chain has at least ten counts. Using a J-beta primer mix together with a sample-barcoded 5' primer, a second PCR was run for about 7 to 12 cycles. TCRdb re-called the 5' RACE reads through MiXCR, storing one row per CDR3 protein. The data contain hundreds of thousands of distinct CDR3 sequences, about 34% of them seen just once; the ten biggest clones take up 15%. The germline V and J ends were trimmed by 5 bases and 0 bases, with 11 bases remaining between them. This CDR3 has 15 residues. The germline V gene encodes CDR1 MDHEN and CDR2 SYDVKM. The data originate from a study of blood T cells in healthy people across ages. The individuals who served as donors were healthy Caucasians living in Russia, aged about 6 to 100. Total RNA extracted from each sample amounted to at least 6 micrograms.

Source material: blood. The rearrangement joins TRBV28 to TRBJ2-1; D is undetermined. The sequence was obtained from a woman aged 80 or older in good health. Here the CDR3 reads CASSLQPPSYNEQFF. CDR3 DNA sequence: TGTGCCAGCAGTCTTCAGCCGCCCTCCTACAATGAGCAGTTCTTC.